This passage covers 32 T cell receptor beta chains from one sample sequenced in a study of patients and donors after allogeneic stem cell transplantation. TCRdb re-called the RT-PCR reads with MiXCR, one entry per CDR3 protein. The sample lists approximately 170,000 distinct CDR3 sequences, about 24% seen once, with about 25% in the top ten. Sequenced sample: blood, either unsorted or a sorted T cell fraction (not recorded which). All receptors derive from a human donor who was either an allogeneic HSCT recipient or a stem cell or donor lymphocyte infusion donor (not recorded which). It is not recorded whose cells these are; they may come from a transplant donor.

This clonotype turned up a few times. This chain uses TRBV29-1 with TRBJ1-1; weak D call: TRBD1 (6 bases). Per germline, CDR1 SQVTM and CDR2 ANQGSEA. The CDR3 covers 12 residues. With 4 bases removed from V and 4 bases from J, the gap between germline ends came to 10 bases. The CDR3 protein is CSVVKQGTEAFF. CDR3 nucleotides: TGCAGCGTTGTGAAACAGGGCACTGAAGCTTTCTTT.

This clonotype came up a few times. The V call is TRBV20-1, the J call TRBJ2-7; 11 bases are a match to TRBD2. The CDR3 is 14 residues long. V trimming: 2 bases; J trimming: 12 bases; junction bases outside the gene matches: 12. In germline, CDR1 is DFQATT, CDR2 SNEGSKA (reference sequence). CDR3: CSARQLAGEGVGYF. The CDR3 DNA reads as TGCAGTGCTAGACAACTAGCGGGAGAAGGGGTAGGGTACTTC.

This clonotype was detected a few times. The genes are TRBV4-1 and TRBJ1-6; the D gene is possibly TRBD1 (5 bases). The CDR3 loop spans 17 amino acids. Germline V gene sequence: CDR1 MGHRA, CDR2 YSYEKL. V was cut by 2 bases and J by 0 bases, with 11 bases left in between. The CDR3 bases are TGCGCCAGCAGCCAATGGACAAGGAGCTCCTATAATTCACCCCTCCACTTT. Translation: CASSQWTRSSYNSPLHF.

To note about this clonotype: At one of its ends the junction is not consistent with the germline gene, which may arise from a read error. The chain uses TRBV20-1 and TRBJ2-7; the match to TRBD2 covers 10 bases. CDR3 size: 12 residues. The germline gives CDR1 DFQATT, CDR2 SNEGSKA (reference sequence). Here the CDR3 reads CSARDQGLAFLF. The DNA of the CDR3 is TGCAGTGCTAGAGATCAGGGACTAGCGTTCTTATTC.

CDR3 region: CAISEQGSIQYF. Here the CDR3 DNA reads TGTGCCATCAGCGAACAGGGGAGCATTCAGTACTTC. The V call is TRBV10-3, the J call TRBJ2-4; 7 bases map to TRBD1. Germline V lookup: CDR1 ENHRY, CDR2 SYGVKD. This CDR3 contains 12 residues. V lost 6 bases to trimming and J lost 9 bases; unmatched junction nucleotides: 5.

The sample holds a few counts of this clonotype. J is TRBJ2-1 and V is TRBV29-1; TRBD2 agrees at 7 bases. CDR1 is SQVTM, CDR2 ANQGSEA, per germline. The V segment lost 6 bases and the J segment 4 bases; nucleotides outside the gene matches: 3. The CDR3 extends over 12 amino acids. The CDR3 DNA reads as TGCAGCGTGGGGACTACTTACAATGAGCAGTTCTTC. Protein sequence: CSVGTTYNEQFF.

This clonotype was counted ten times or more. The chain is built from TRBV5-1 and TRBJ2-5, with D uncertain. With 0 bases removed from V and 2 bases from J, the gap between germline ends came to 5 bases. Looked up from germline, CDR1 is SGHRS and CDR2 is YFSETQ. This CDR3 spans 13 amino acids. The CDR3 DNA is TGCGCCAGCAGCTTGGGACCTCAAGAGACCCAGTACTTC. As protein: CASSLGPQETQYF.

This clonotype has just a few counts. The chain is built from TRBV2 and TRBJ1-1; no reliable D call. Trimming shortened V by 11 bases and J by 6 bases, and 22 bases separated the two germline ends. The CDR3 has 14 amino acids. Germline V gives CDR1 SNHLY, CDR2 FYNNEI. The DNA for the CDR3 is TGTGCCCTGAAGTCCGGGTTTGGGTTACCTGAAGCTTTCTTT. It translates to CALKSGFGLPEAFF. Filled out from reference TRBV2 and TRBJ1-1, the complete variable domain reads EPEVTQTPSHQVTQMGQEVILRCVPISNHLYFYWYRQILGQKVEFLVSFYNNEISEKSEIFDDQFSVERPDGSNFTLKIRSTKLEDSAMYFCALKSGFGLPEAFFGQGTRLTVV.

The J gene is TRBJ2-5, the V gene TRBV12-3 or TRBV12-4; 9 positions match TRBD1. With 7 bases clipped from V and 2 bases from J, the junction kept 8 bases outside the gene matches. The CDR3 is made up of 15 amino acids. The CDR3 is CASTRKGQGQETQYF. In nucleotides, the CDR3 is TGTGCCAGCACCCGAAAGGGACAGGGTCAAGAGACCCAGTACTTC.

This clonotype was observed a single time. This CDR3 is CSAGVSGGLNNEQFF. DNA of the CDR3: TGCAGTGCAGGGGTTAGCGGGGGATTGAACAATGAGCAGTTCTTC. The chain couples TRBV20-1 to TRBJ2-1, with 9 positions matching TRBD2. This CDR3 region has 15 residues. CDR1 and CDR2 (germline): DFQATT, SNEGSKA (reference sequence). V lost 6 bases, J lost 5 bases, and 11 bases stayed unmatched.

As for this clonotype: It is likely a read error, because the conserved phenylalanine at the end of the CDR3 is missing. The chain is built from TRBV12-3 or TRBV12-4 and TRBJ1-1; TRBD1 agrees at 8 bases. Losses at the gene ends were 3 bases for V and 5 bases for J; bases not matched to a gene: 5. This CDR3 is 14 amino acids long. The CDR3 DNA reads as TGTGCCAGCAGTTTTCAGGGGGCTTTGACTGAAGCTTTCTTG. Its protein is CASSFQGALTEAFL.

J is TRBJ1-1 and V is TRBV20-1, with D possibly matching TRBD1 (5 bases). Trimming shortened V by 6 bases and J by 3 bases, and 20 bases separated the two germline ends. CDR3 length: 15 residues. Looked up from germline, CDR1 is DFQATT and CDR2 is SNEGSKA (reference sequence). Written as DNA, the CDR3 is TGCAGTGCCAACACGGGGCAGGGTGGGCACACTGAAGCTTTCTTT. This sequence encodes CSANTGQGGHTEAFF.

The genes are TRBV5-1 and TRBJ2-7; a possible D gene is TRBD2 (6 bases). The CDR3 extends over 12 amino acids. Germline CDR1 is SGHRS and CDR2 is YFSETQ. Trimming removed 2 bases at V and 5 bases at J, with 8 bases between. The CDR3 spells CASSFGGDEQYF. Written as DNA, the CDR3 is TGCGCCAGCAGCTTCGGGGGTGACGAGCAGTACTTC.

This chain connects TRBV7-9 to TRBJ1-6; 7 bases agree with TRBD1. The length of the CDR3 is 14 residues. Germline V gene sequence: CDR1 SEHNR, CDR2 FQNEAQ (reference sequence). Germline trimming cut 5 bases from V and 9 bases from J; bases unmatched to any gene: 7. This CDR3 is CASSPNRGFSPLHF. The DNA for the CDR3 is TGTGCCAGCAGCCCTAACAGGGGATTTTCACCCCTCCACTTT.

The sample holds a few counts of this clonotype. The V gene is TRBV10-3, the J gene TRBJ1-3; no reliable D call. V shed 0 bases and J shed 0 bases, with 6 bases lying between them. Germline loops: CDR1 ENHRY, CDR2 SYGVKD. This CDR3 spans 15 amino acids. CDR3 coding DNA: TGTGCCATCAGTGAGTCTGGCTTCTCTGGAAACACCATATATTTT. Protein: CAISESGFSGNTIYF.

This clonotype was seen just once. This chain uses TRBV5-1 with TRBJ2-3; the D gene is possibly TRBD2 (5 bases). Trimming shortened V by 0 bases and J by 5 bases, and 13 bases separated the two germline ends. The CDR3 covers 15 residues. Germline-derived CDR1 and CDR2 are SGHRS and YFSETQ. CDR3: CASSLGAVVGDTQYF. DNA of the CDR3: TGCGCCAGCAGCTTGGGAGCGGTAGTGGGAGATACGCAGTATTTT.

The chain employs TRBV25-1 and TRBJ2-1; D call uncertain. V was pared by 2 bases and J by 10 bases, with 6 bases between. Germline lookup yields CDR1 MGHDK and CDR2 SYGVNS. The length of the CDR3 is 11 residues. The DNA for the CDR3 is TGTGCCAGCAGTGAAGGTTGGGAGCAGTTCTTC. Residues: CASSEGWEQFF.

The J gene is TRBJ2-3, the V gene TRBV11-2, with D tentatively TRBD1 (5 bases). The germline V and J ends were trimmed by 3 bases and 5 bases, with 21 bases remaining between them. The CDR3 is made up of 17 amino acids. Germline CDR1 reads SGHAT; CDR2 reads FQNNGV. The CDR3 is CASSLGLQAPVGDTQYF. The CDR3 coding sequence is TGTGCCAGCAGCTTGGGGCTTCAGGCCCCAGTAGGAGATACGCAGTATTTT.

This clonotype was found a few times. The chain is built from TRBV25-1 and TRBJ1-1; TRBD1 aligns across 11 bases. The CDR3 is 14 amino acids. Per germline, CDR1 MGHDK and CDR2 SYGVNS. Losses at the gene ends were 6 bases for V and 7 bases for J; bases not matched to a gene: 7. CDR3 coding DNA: TGTGCCAGCAGGGTGACCGGGACAGGGGGTGAAGCTTTCTTT. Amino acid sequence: CASRVTGTGGEAFF.

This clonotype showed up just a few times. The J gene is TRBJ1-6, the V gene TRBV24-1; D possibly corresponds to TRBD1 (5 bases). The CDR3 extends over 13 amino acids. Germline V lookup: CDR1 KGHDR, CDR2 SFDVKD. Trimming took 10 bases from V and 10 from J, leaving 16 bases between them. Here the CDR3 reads CATLGPRSSPLHF. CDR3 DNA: TGTGCCACTCTGGGGCCAAGGAGCTCACCCCTCCACTTT.

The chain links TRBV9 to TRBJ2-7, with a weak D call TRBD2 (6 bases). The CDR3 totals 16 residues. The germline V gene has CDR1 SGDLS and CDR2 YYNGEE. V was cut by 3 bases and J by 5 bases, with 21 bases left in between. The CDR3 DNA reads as TGTGCCAGCAGCGCGAAGGCACTAGCTGCCGTCAACGAGCAGTACTTC. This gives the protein CASSAKALAAVNEQYF.

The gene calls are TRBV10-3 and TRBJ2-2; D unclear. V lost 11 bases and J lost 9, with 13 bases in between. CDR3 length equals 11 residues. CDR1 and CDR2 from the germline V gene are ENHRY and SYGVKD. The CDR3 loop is CAAAGSRELFF. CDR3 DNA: TGTGCCGCGGCTGGAAGTAGGGAGCTGTTTTTT.

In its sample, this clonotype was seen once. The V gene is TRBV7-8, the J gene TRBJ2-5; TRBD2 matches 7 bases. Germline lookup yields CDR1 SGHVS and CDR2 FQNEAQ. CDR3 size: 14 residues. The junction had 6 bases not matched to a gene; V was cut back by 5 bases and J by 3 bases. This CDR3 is CASSQTSRKETQYF. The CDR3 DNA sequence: TGTGCCAGCAGCCAGACTAGCAGGAAAGAGACCCAGTACTTC.

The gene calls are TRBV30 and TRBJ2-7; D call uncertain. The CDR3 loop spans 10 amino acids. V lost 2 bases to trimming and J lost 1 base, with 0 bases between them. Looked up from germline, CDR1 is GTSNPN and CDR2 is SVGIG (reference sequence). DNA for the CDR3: TGTGCCTGGAGTTCCTACGAGCAGTACTTC. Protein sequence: CAWSSYEQYF.

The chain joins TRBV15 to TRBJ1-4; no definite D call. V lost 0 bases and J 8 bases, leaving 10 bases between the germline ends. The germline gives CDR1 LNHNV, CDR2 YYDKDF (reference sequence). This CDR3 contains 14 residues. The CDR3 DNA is TGTGCCACCAGCAGAGATGTAGGAGGGGAAAAACTGTTTTTT. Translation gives CATSRDVGGEKLFF.

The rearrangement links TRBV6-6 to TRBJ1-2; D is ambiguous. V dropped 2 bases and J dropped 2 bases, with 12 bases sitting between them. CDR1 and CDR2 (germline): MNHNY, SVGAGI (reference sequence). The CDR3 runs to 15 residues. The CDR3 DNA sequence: TGTGCCAGCAGTTACGTAGAGGGTATCAACTATGGCTACACCTTC. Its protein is CASSYVEGINYGYTF.

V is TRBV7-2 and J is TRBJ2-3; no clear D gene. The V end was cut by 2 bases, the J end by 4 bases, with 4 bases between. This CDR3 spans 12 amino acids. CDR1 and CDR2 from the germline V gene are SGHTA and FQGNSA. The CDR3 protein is CASSLFPDTQYF. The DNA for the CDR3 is TGTGCCAGCAGCTTATTCCCAGATACGCAGTATTTT.

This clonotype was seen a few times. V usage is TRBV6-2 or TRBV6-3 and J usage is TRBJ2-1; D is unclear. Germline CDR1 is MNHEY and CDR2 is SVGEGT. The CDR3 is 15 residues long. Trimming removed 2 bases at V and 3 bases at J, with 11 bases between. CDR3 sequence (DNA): TGTGCCAGCAGTTACGACGGCAGATTCTACAATGAGCAGTTCTTC. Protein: CASSYDGRFYNEQFF.

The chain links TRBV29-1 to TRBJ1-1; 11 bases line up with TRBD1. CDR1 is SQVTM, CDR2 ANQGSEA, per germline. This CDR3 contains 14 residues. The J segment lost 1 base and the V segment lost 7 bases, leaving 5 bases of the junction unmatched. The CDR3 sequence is CSADRGHGNTEAFF. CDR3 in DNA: TGCAGCGCGGACAGGGGGCATGGGAACACTGAAGCTTTCTTT. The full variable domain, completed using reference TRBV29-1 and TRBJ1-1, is SAVISQKPSRDICQRGTSLTIQCQVDSQVTMMFWYRQQPGQSLTLIATANQGSEATYESGFVIDKFPISRPNLTFSTLTVSNMSPEDSSIYLCSADRGHGNTEAFFGQGTRLTVV.

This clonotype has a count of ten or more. DNA of the CDR3: TGTGCCAGCAGCTATACAGGGGCTGGAAACACCATATATTTT. This encodes CASSYTGAGNTIYF. The rearrangement joins TRBV12-3 or TRBV12-4 to TRBJ1-3, with TRBD1 matching over 7 bases. V shed 6 bases and J 2 bases; nucleotides not matched to a gene: 4. There are 14 residues in the CDR3.

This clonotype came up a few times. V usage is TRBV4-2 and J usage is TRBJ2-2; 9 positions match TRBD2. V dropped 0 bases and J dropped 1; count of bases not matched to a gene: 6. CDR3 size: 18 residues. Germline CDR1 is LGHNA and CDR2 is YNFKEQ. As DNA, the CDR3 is TGTGCCAGCAGCCAAGATTCGGCGGGAGGGCTGAACACCGGGGAGCTGTTTTTT. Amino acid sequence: CASSQDSAGGLNTGELFF.

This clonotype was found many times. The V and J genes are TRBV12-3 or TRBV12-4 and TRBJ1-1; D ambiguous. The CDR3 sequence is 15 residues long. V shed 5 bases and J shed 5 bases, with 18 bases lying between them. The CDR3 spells CASSPRQGGSTEAFF. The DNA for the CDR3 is TGTGCCAGCAGTCCAAGACAAGGAGGGAGTACTGAAGCTTTCTTT.